These T cell receptor beta chains were read from a single sample in a study of shared clonotypes between healthy human individuals. Produced via immunoSEQ multiplex PCR; TCRdb's table is partial and in-frame only. The table has about 2 million clones, 85% to 95% seen once; the top ten hold roughly 1%. Source material: naive CD8+ T cells sorted from blood. All receptors derive from a man aged 18 to 29 in good health. Each CDR3 is given with its conserved first and last residue. The D gene is left open where the match is weak. Clone size is given for some rows only: seen once, a few or many times, or a class if the clone is expanded.

V	J	size	length	D	DNA	CDR3
TRBV5-1	TRBJ1-3	.	15	.	TGCGCTCGCCCCGGACGATGGTGCTCTGGAAACACCATATATTTT	CARPGRWCSGNTIYF
TRBV30	TRBJ1-1	.	13	.	TGTGCCTGGAGTGAAGGGGTGAACACTGAAGCTTTCTTT	CAWSEGVNTEAFF
TRBV27	TRBJ2-5	.	14	TRBD1	TGTGCCAGCAAGACAGGGTCGTACCAAGAGACCCAGTACTTC	CASKTGSYQETQYF
TRBV30	TRBJ2-3	.	13	TRBD2	TGTGCCTGGGTCGGGGGGGGCCTGGATACGCAGTATTTT	CAWVGGGLDTQYF
TRBV11-1	TRBJ2-5	.	14	TRBD1	TGTGCCAGCAGCCCACCGGACAGGAAAGAGACCCAGTACTTC	CASSPPDRKETQYF
TRBV5-1	TRBJ2-3	.	16	TRBD1	TGCGCCAGCAGCTTGGCCGGGACAGGGCGCACAGATACGCAGTATTTT	CASSLAGTGRTDTQYF
TRBV11-1	TRBJ2-7	.	12	.	TGTGCCAGCAGCTTATTGACCTACGAGCAGTACTTC	CASSLLTYEQYF
TRBV7-3	TRBJ2-2	once	14	.	TGTGCCAGCAGCCCAGTGGGTATGACCGGGGAGCTGTTTTTT	CASSPVGMTGELFF
TRBV27	TRBJ2-2	.	14	TRBD1	TGTGCCAGCAGTGTCGGACAGGGGTTGGGGGAGCTGTTTTTT	CASSVGQGLGELFF
TRBV28	TRBJ2-2	once	13	.	TGTGCCAGCAGTGCTGGGGTTGGCGGGGAGCTGTTTTTT	CASSAGVGGELFF
TRBV5-4	TRBJ1-1	once	15	TRBD1	TGTGCCAGCAGCTTGGAATTACAGGGGTTGGCTGAAGCTTTCTTT	CASSLELQGLAEAFF
TRBV5-6	TRBJ2-7	.	14	.	TGTGCCAGCAGCTATGGCGGCTCCCCCTACGAGCAGTACTTC	CASSYGGSPYEQYF
TRBV14	TRBJ2-7	.	12	TRBD2	TGTGCCAGCAGCCTTAGCGGGACCGAGCAGTACTTC	CASSLSGTEQYF
TRBV14	TRBJ2-1	.	16	TRBD2	TGTGCCAGCAGCCCTAGGGGGACTAGCATCGACAATGAGCAGTTCTTC	CASSPRGTSIDNEQFF
TRBV29-1	TRBJ2-7	.	15	.	TGCAGCGTTGAAGATGAGGAAAAGGGAAGCTACGAGCAGTACTTC	CSVEDEEKGSYEQYF
TRBV7-9	TRBJ2-2	.	15	.	TGTGCCAGCAGCTTAGTCCAGGCGAACACCGGGGAGCTGTTTTTT	CASSLVQANTGELFF
TRBV5-4	TRBJ2-3	.	15	TRBD2	TGTACCAGCCGGACTAGCGTTCGGGGCACAGATACGCAGTATTTT	CTSRTSVRGTDTQYF
TRBV19	TRBJ2-7	once	13	.	TGTGCCAGTAGTAAGGGGAACATATACGAGCAGTACTTC	CASSKGNIYEQYF
TRBV2	TRBJ2-7	.	15	TRBD1	TGTGCCAGCAGTGACGGGACAGGAGCCTCCTACGAGCAGTACTTC	CASSDGTGASYEQYF
TRBV9	TRBJ2-7	once	15	.	TGTGCCAGCAGCGTAGGGGTAGGTAACTCCTACGAGCAGTACTTC	CASSVGVGNSYEQYF
TRBV5-6	TRBJ2-7	.	16	.	TGTGCCAGCAGCTTGGTCAGGGGCGGGAGTCGGTACGAGCAGTACTTC	CASSLVRGGSRYEQYF
TRBV6-1	TRBJ1-1	.	11	.	TGTGCCAGCAGGTGGTCGACTGAAGCTTTCTTT	CASRWSTEAFF
TRBV11-2	TRBJ1-1	.	14	.	TGTGCCAGCAGCCGCGTCGCGGGTAGGACTGAAGCTTTCTTT	CASSRVAGRTEAFF
TRBV6-1	TRBJ1-1	.	13	.	TGTGCCAGCCCCGGGGAGGTGGACACTGAAGCTTTCTTT	CASPGEVDTEAFF
TRBV9	TRBJ2-7	.	14	TRBD1	TGTGCCAGCAGCGCCGGGACAGCTCCCTACGAGCAGTACTTC	CASSAGTAPYEQYF
TRBV6-4	TRBJ1-5	.	14	TRBD1	TGTGCCAGCAGTGACGAGACAGGGAGTCAGCCCCAGCATTTT	CASSDETGSQPQHF
TRBV10-3	TRBJ2-7	.	16	TRBD2	TGTGCCATCACCGCAGAGAGCGGGAGGGACCCCTACGAGCAGTACTTC	CAITAESGRDPYEQYF
TRBV30	TRBJ2-7	.	14	TRBD1	TGTGCCTGGAGCATAACAGGGGGCTCCTACGAGCAGTACTTC	CAWSITGGSYEQYF
TRBV29-1	TRBJ2-5	.	15	.	TGCAGCGTTGAAGATCTGGCGAATTTCCAAGAGACCCAGTACTTC	CSVEDLANFQETQYF
TRBV30	TRBJ1-1	.	14	.	TGTGCCTGGAGTGTACCTCTAGGTTGGACTGAAGCTTTCTTT	CAWSVPLGWTEAFF
TRBV5-1	TRBJ2-3	.	16	.	TGCGCCAGCAGCTTGGACGGGGGAGAGTGGACAGATACGCAGTATTTT	CASSLDGGEWTDTQYF
TRBV7-9	TRBJ2-1	.	15	TRBD2	TGTGCCAGCACCTCGAGCGGGGGGCCCGACAATGAGCAGTTCTTC	CASTSSGGPDNEQFF
TRBV6-5	TRBJ1-3	.	14	.	TGTGCCAGCAGTTACCTACCCACGGGAAACACCATATATTTT	CASSYLPTGNTIYF
TRBV27	TRBJ2-7	.	12	.	TGTGCCAGCAGTGAGACAGGATACGAGCAGTACTTC	CASSETGYEQYF
TRBV7-2	TRBJ1-1	.	14	.	TGTGCCAGCAGGCCACCCCGGGACCCTCCTGAAGCTTTCTTT	CASRPPRDPPEAFF
TRBV14	TRBJ1-6	.	14	.	TGTGCCAGCAGCCAAGGAAAGGGTAATTCACCCCTCCACTTT	CASSQGKGNSPLHF
TRBV13	TRBJ2-1	few	15	TRBD1	TGTGCCAGCAGCTTAGAGGGCAGGGGGTCGAATGAGCAGTTCTTC	CASSLEGRGSNEQFF
TRBV13	TRBJ2-1	.	15	.	TGTGCCAGCAGCTTTTCCGGGGGCTTCCTCGATGAGCAGTTCTTC	CASSFSGGFLDEQFF
TRBV6-1	TRBJ2-7	.	15	.	TGTGCCAGCAGTGAAGCCCTCGAGGGGCCTTACGAGCAGTACTTC	CASSEALEGPYEQYF
TRBV28	TRBJ2-7	.	14	.	TGTGCCAGCAGTCCCCGGACGGCCTCCTACGAGCAGTACTTC	CASSPRTASYEQYF
TRBV5-1	TRBJ1-2	.	14	TRBD1	TGCGCCAGCAGCTTGCAGGGGGCGCCGGATGGCTACACCTTC	CASSLQGAPDGYTF